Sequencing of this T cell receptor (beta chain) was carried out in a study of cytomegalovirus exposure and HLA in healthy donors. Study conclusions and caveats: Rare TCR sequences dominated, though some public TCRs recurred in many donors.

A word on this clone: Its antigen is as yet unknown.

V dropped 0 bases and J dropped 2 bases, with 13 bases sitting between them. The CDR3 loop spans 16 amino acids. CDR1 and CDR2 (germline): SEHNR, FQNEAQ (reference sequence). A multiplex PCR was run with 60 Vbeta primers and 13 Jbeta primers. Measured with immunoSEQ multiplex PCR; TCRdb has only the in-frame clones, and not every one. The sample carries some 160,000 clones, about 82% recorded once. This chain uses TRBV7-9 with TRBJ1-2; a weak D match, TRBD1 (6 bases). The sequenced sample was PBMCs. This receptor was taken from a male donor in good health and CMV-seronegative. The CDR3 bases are TGTGCCAGCAGCTTAGCACCAGGGGCCGACAACTATGGCTACACCTTC. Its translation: CASSLAPGADNYGYTF.